The next 7 T cell receptor beta chains were all read from a single sample in a study of a mutant IDH1 vaccine in newly diagnosed glioma. Profiling relied on immunoSEQ multiplex PCR, and the TCRdb table lists in-frame clones only, not all of them. The sample has about 86,000 clones, around 85% seen once; the top ten hold roughly 2%. Their antigens are not known. Time point denoted: week 23, last vaccination. Mutant IDH1 20-mer peptide, at 300 ug, made up each vaccine dose, with topical imiquimod. The sequences come from PBMCs, collected from a glioma patient whose treatment included an IDH1 peptide vaccine. These receptor sequences come from a man under 40 with glioma. Some clones in this sample may be carry-over from other donors' samples.

The gene calls are TRBV4-2 and TRBJ2-2, with D uncertain. Germline lookup yields CDR1 LGHNA and CDR2 YNFKEQ. Trimming removed 4 bases at V and 6 bases at J, with 18 bases between. CDR3 length equals 16 residues. This chain's CDR3 is CASSRDHTSSAGELFF. The DNA for the CDR3 is TGTGCCAGCAGCCGAGACCACACAAGTAGTGCCGGGGAGCTGTTTTTT.

The gene calls are TRBV25-1 and TRBJ2-3; D possibly corresponds to TRBD1 (6 bases). The V and J ends lost 5 bases and 4 bases respectively, with 13 bases between them. Germline V CDR1 and CDR2: MGHDK, SYGVNS. CDR3 size: 14 residues. The CDR3 bases are TGTGCCAGCAGTAAGACCTCAGGGGCAGATACGCAGTATTTT. Its protein is CASSKTSGADTQYF.

This clone was seen a single time. The chain recombines TRBV7-2 with TRBJ2-3; 10 bases line up with TRBD2. Germline CDR1 and CDR2: SGHTA and FQGNSA. This CDR3 is 15 amino acids long. Trimming removed 5 bases from V and 3 bases from J; junction bases left unmatched: 5. CDR3: CASSTLAGETDTQYF. CDR3 nucleotides: TGTGCCAGCAGCACCCTAGCGGGGGAGACAGATACGCAGTATTTT.

This CDR3 is CAISESTGAGEQFF. As DNA, the CDR3 is TGTGCCATCAGTGAGTCGACCGGAGCGGGAGAGCAGTTCTTC. The chain uses TRBV10-3 and TRBJ2-1; 7 bases map to TRBD2. J lost 10 bases, V lost 0 bases, and 6 bases had no gene match. Germline assignment: CDR1 ENHRY and CDR2 SYGVKD. There are 14 residues in the CDR3.

This chain links TRBV5-1 with TRBJ2-5, with 12 nucleotides matching TRBD2. CDR1 and CDR2 (germline): SGHRS, YFSETQ. Germline trimming cut 5 bases from V and 2 bases from J; bases unmatched to any gene: 1. CDR3 length: 14 residues. The CDR3 nucleotides read TGCGCCAGCAGGGGGACTAGCGGGCAAGAGACCCAGTACTTC. It is translated as CASRGTSGQETQYF.

The V call is TRBV19, the J call TRBJ2-7; the D is unclear. V lost 5 bases and J lost 0, with 11 bases in between. The CDR3 runs to 14 residues. From germline, CDR1 is LNHDA and CDR2 SQIVND (reference sequence). CDR3 bases: TGTGCCAGTAGTCCGTTGGGGATCTCCTACGAGCAGTACTTC. Amino acids: CASSPLGISYEQYF. The full variable domain, its missing parts supplied by reference TRBV19 and TRBJ2-7, is DGGITQSPKYLFRKEGQNVTLSCEQNLNHDAMYWYRQDPGQGLRLIYYSQIVNDFQKGDIAEGYSVSREKKESFPLTVTSAQKNPTAFYLCASSPLGISYEQYFGPGTRLTVT.

V gene TRBV11-2 combines with J gene TRBJ2-1; 13 bases agree with TRBD2. The CDR3 spans 16 residues. Germline CDR1 is SGHAT and CDR2 is FQNNGV. J lost 7 bases, V lost 11 bases, and 14 bases had no gene match. CDR3 amino acids: CASYPSGLAGTNEQFF. DNA of the CDR3: TGTGCCTCCTACCCGTCGGGACTAGCGGGGACTAATGAGCAGTTCTTC.